This record looks at one T cell receptor (beta chain) sequence and its context. Original analysis: Reference gene primer amplification in the assay estimated nucleated cell counts. Clones were sequenced by immunoSEQ multiplex PCR, and TCRdb holds only the in-frame ones, with some missing. Clonal size and the V and J genes are those of that table, whereas D and trimming came from the DNA. The sample has fewer than 100,000 clones, 70% to 90% seen once. The data were obtained in a study of blood T cell repertoires in COVID-19. Study information: Some COVID-19 samples were acute and others convalescent; all came from the United States, Italy and Spain. PBMCs, B-cell-depleted T cells, or T cells provided the cDNA or gDNA that made up the material.

Germline V gives CDR1 SGDLS, CDR2 YYNGEE. V lost 4 bases, J lost 6 bases, and 5 bases stayed unmatched. The CDR3 is made up of 15 amino acids. This sequence originates from a man aged 55-75 years with acute or convalescent COVID-19. The sequenced sample was peripheral blood. V usage is TRBV9 and J usage is TRBJ2-2, with 11 bases identical to TRBD1. The CDR3 sequence: CASSRGQGAPGELFF. As DNA, the CDR3 is TGTGCCAGCAGCCGAGGACAGGGGGCACCCGGGGAGCTGTTTTTT.